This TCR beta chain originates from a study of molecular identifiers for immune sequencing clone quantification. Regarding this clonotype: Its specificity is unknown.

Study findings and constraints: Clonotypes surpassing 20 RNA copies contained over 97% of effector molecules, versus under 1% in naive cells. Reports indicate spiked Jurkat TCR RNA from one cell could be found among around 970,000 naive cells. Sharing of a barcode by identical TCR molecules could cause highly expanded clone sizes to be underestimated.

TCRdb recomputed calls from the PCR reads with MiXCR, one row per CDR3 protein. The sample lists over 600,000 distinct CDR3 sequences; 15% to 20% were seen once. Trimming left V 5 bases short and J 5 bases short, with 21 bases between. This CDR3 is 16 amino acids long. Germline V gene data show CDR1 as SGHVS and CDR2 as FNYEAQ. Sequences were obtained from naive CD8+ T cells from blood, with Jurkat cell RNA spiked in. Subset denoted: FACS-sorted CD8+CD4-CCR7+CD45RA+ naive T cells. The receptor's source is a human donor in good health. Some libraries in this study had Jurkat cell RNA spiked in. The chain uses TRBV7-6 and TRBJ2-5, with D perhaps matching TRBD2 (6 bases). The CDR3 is CASSPRDSPSGETQYF. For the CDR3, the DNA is TGTGCCAGCAGCCCCCGGGACTCACCAAGCGGGGAGACCCAGTACTTC.